The T cell receptor (beta chain) under discussion was sequenced for a study of shared clonotypes between healthy human individuals. Produced via immunoSEQ multiplex PCR; TCRdb's table is partial and in-frame only. The data contain some 600,000 clones, 96% of them singletons. Terminally differentiated effector memory CD45RA+ cells were left out of the naive CD8 fraction, which was CD45RO-negative and positively selected for CCR7. The CDR3 consists of 14 residues. V gave up 1 base and J gave up 3 bases, with 7 bases separating them. Germline loops: CDR1 SGHAT, CDR2 FQNNGV. The rearrangement links TRBV11-2 to TRBJ1-5, with a possible D match to TRBD1 (6 bases). The clonotype comes from a woman aged 25 to 39 in good health. Sequenced: naive CD8+ T cells sorted from blood. As DNA, the CDR3 is TGTGCCAGCAGCTTAGCAGGGGTCAATCAGCCCCAGCATTTT. It is translated as CASSLAGVNQPQHF.